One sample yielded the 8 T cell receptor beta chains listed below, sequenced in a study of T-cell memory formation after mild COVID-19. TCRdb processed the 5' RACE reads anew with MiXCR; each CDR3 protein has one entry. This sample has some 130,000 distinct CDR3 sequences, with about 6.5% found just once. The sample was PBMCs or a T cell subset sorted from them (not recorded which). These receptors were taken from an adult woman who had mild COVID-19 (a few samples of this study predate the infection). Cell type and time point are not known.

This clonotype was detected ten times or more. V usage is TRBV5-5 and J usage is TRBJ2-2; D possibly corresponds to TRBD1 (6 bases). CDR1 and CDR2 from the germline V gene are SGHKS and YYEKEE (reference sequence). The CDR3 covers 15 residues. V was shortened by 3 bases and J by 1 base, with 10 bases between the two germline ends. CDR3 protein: CASSSRDKNTGELFF. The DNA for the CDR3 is TGTGCCAGCAGCTCCCGGGACAAGAACACCGGGGAGCTGTTTTTT.

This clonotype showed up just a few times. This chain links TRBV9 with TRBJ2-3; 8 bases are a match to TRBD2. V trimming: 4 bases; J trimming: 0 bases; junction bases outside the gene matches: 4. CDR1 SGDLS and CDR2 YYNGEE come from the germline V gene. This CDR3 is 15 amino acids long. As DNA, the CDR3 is TGTGCCAGCAGCTCCGTAGCGGGGAGCACAGATACGCAGTATTTT. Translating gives CASSSVAGSTDTQYF.

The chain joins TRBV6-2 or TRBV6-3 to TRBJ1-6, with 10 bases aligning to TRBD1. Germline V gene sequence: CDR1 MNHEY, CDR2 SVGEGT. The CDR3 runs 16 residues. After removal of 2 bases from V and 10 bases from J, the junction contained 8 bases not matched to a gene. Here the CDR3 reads CASSYLPGTGASPLHF. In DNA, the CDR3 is TGTGCCAGCAGTTACCTCCCAGGGACAGGGGCCTCACCCCTCCACTTT.

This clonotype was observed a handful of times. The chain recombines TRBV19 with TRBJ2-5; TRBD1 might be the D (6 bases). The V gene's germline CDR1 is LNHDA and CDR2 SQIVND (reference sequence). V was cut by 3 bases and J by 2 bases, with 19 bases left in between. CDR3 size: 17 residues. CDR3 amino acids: CASSIPGVGAYQETQYF. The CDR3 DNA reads TGTGCCAGTAGTATCCCAGGGGTTGGGGCTTATCAAGAGACCCAGTACTTC.

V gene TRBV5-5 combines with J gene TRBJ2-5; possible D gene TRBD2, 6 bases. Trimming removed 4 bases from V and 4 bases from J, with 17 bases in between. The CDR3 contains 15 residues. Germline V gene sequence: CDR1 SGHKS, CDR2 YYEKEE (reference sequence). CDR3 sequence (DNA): TGTGCCAGCAGCCCCCGGGACTCGGGACGAGAGACCCAGTACTTC. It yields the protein CASSPRDSGRETQYF.

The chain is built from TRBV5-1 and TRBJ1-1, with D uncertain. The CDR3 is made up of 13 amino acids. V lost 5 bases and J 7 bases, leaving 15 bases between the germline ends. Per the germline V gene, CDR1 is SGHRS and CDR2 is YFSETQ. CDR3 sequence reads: CASSPRPEREAFF. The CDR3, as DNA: TGCGCCAGCAGTCCTCGACCAGAGCGTGAAGCTTTCTTT.

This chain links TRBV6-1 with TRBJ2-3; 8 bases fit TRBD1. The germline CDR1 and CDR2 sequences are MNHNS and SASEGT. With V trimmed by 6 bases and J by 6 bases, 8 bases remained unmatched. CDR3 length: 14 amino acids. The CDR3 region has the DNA TGTGCCAGCAGCATTCAGGGGGCTTCGGATACGCAGTATTTT. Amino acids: CASSIQGASDTQYF.

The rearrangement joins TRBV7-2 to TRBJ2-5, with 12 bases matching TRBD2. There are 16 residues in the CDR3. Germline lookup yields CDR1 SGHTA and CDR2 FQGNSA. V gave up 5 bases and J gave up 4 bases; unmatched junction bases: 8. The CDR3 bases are TGTGCCAGCAGCCTCCAGCTAGCGGGGGGGCGAGAGACCCAGTACTTC. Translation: CASSLQLAGGRETQYF.